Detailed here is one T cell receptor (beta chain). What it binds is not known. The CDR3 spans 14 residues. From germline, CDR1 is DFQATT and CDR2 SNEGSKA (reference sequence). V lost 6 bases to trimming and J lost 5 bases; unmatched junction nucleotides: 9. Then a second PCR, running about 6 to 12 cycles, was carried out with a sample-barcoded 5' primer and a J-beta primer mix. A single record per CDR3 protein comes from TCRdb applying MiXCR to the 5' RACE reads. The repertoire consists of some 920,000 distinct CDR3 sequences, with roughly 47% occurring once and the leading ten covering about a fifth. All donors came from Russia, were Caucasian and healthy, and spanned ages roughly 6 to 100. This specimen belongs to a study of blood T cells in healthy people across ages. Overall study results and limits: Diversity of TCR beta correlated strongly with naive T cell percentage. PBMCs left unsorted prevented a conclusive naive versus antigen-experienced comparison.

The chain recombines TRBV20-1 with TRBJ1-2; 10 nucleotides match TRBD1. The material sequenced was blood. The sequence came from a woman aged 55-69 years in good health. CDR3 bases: TGCAGTGCAAGGAGGGACAGGGGAGAGTATGGCTACACCTTC. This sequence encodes CSARRDRGEYGYTF.